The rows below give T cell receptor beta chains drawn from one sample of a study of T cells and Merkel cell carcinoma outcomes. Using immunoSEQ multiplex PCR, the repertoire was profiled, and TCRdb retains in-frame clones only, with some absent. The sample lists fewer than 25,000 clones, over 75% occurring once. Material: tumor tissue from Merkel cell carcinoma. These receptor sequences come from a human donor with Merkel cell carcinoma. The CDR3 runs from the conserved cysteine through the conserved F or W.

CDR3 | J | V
CASSLGQGDYGYTF | TRBJ1-2 | TRBV5-1
CATTGRNTEAFF | TRBJ1-1 | TRBV6-5
CASSFPGGDYGYTF | TRBJ1-2 | TRBV5-4
CASVVGGARNTEAFF | TRBJ1-1 | TRBV6-1
CASSPQGMGTEAFF | TRBJ1-1 | TRBV6-5
CAILGTDTQYF | TRBJ2-3 | TRBV10-3
CASSPLGLRGEKLFF | TRBJ1-4 | TRBV9
CASSLEGTGQETQYF | TRBJ2-5 | TRBV13
CASSRTGNQPQHF | TRBJ1-5 | TRBV6-5
CSVVGSGNTEAFF | TRBJ1-1 | TRBV29-1
CASSKQGLMNTEAFF | TRBJ1-1 | TRBV11-1
CASSYNEQFF | TRBJ2-1 | TRBV11-2
CASSLESVQPQHF | TRBJ1-5 | TRBV7-2
CASSSAYRGEYEQYF | TRBJ2-7 | TRBV27
CASSQDRNSNQPQHF | TRBJ1-5 | TRBV4-1
CASSLLPPSDTQYF | TRBJ2-3 | TRBV13
CASRTLERPNQPQHF | TRBJ1-5 | TRBV19
CASSPNEGTATNEKLFF | TRBJ1-4 | TRBV5-4
CASSLFGTGNQPQHF | TRBJ1-5 | TRBV28
CASSQTSGFTEAFF | TRBJ1-1 | TRBV14
CASSLGYEQYF | TRBJ2-7 | TRBV5-1
CASSITGNTEAFF | TRBJ1-1 | TRBV19
CASSPGGGLSSYNEQFF | TRBJ2-1 | TRBV18
CASSSQQGRYEQYF | TRBJ2-7 | TRBV6-5
CASSPSPAGGNTIYF | TRBJ1-3 | TRBV18
CASSSGQGFWETQYF | TRBJ2-5 | TRBV11-2
CASSQVGSYEQYF | TRBJ2-7 | TRBV16
CASSRVYSYEQYF | TRBJ2-7 | TRBV4-1
CASSLVRDSYEQYF | TRBJ2-7 | TRBV11-2
CASSPRGPYTGELFF | TRBJ2-2 | TRBV27
CSAQPTISYTF | TRBJ1-2 | TRBV20-1
CASSPTSGGTDTQYF | TRBJ2-3 | TRBV5-1
CASSREAAPSYNEQFF | TRBJ2-1 | TRBV4-1
CASSQGLRGTDTQYF | TRBJ2-3 | TRBV2
CASSLWGQINEQFF | TRBJ2-1 | TRBV7-6
CASLRLPSTETFF | TRBJ1-1 | TRBV6-5
CASTVNNQPQHF | TRBJ1-5 | TRBV12-5
CASSSLRRANVLTF | TRBJ2-6 | TRBV11-1
CASRGTHPSNQPQHF | TRBJ1-5 | TRBV27
CASSLAWNEQFF | TRBJ2-1 | TRBV7-2
CASSAHAGQGFYEQYF | TRBJ2-7 | TRBV9
CSAGGGYGYTF | TRBJ1-2 | TRBV20-1
CASSFLVTSHYEQYF | TRBJ2-7 | TRBV28
CASPDTEAFF | TRBJ1-1 | TRBV27
CASSLAGTVELFF | TRBJ1-4 | TRBV5-1
CSVEKTNTDTQYF | TRBJ2-3 | TRBV29-1
CASSLGGSWVSNTEAFF | TRBJ1-1 | TRBV5-1
CASSWGTLDGELFF | TRBJ2-2 | TRBV13